These 22 T cell receptor beta chains were sequenced from one sample in a study of control samples from healthy donors and cancer patients. TCRdb's table, derived via immunoSEQ multiplex PCR, lists solely in-frame clones and lacks some. The repertoire includes around 55,000 clones, approximately 90% of them detected once, and about 1.4% sits in the top ten. Sequenced: PBMCs. These receptors all stem from a man aged 40-49 years with colorectal cancer.

The rearrangement joins TRBV2 to TRBJ1-5; D unresolved. The CDR3 consists of 14 residues. CDR1 and CDR2 from the germline V gene are SNHLY and FYNNEI. The ends were cut back, 6 bases at V and 3 bases at J, with 12 bases in the middle. CDR3 coding DNA: TGTGCCAGCAGCTCTAACCTAAACAATCAGCCCCAGCATTTT. Protein sequence: CASSSNLNNQPQHF.

The chain is built from TRBV24-1 and TRBJ2-7; D is uncertain. V was trimmed by 0 bases and J by 2 bases, leaving 7 bases between them. The germline CDR1 and CDR2 sequences are KGHDR and SFDVKD. This CDR3 is 14 amino acids long. CDR3 sequence reads: CATSDLSEPYEQYF. In DNA, the CDR3 is TGTGCCACCAGTGATTTGTCAGAGCCCTACGAGCAGTACTTC.

This clone is labeled medium-sized (0.01 to 0.1%). The V gene is TRBV30, the J gene TRBJ1-2; D remains unclear. CDR1 and CDR2 from the germline V gene are GTSNPN and SVGIG (reference sequence). The CDR3 consists of 12 residues. With 3 bases removed from V and 5 bases from J, the gap between germline ends came to 10 bases. The CDR3, as DNA: TGTGCCTGGAGCCTCCCCGGGTATGGCTACACCTTC. The encoded protein is CAWSLPGYGYTF.

The gene calls are TRBV4-1 and TRBJ1-1, with 9 bases matching TRBD1. CDR1 and CDR2 (germline): MGHRA, YSYEKL. J gave up 3 bases and V 6 bases, and 5 bases lay outside the gene matches. The CDR3 loop spans 14 amino acids. CDR3 DNA: TGCGCCAGCAGGCTCGACAGGGGGGACACTGAAGCTTTCTTT. Protein product: CASRLDRGDTEAFF.

This chain joins TRBV11-2 and TRBJ1-5; D unresolved. CDR1 is SGHAT and CDR2 is FQNNGV in the germline V gene. The length of the CDR3 is 14 residues. Trimming shortened V by 0 bases and J by 1 base, and 4 bases separated the two germline ends. CDR3 DNA: TGTGCCAGCAGCTTAGAACCGAGCAATCAGCCCCAGCATTTT. Its translation is CASSLEPSNQPQHF.

The chain has TRBV10-2 and TRBJ2-7; no clear D gene. Germline values: CDR1 WSHSY, CDR2 SAAADI. Trimming took off 1 base at V and 6 bases at J, with 10 bases between the two ends. This CDR3 has 13 amino acids. The chain's CDR3 is CASSEFPGREQYF. CDR3 nucleotide sequence: TGCGCCAGCAGTGAGTTCCCAGGACGCGAGCAGTACTTC.

The V call is TRBV4-1, the J call TRBJ2-7; D is perhaps TRBD1 (5 bases). The V gene lost 0 bases and the J gene lost 4 bases, with 13 bases spanning the gap. Per germline, CDR1 MGHRA and CDR2 YSYEKL. CDR3 length: 15 amino acids. Here the CDR3 reads CASSQEGHQGYEQYF. The CDR3 region has the DNA TGCGCCAGCAGCCAAGAAGGGCACCAGGGTTACGAGCAGTACTTC.

In nucleotides, the CDR3 is TGTGCCAGCAGCGGAAACAGGGCATCGGCTGAAGCTTTCTTT. Its translation is CASSGNRASAEAFF. The rearrangement uses TRBV7-2 and TRBJ1-1; the D gene is possibly TRBD1 (6 bases). This CDR3 spans 14 amino acids. The germline V gene encodes CDR1 SGHTA and CDR2 FQGNSA. V was clipped by 5 bases and J by 6 bases, with 16 bases between them.

This clone was counted only a few times. The genes are TRBV4-1 and TRBJ2-7; D is possibly TRBD2 (5 bases). The V gene's germline CDR1 is MGHRA and CDR2 YSYEKL. V was trimmed by 2 bases and J by 0 bases, leaving 14 bases between them. The CDR3 sequence is 16 residues long. This CDR3 is CASSQRTGSSSYEQYF. The CDR3 region has the DNA TGCGCCAGCAGCCAACGGACGGGGAGCAGCTCCTACGAGCAGTACTTC.

The chain combines TRBV7-3 with TRBJ2-1; no firm D call. Trimming left V 2 bases short and J 10 bases short, with 9 bases between. Germline values: CDR1 SGHTA, CDR2 FQGTGA. The length of the CDR3 is 12 residues. This CDR3 reads CASSLGGSEQFF. In DNA form, the CDR3 reads TGTGCCAGCAGCTTAGGCGGATCCGAGCAGTTCTTC.

The chain uses TRBV5-1 and TRBJ2-1; 8 bases align to TRBD1. There are 15 residues in the CDR3. Losses at the gene ends were 5 bases for V and 8 bases for J; bases not matched to a gene: 12. Germline V lookup: CDR1 SGHRS, CDR2 YFSETQ. The CDR3 here is CASSLTGTGHDEQFF. The CDR3 nucleotides read TGCGCCAGCAGTTTGACGGGGACAGGTCACGATGAGCAGTTCTTC.

The rearrangement links TRBV11-3 to TRBJ2-3; D is possibly TRBD1 or TRBD2 (5 bases each). Germline CDR1 and CDR2: SGHNT and YENEEA. This CDR3 is 16 amino acids long. V was cut by 5 bases and J by 2 bases, with 17 bases left in between. CDR3 bases: TGTGCCAGCAGCATAATCTTTGGGACCTACACAGATACGCAGTATTTT. This encodes CASSIIFGTYTDTQYF.

This clone was observed once. The rearrangement links TRBV14 to TRBJ2-3; D is uncertain. This CDR3 has 13 amino acids. Germline V gene lookup returns CDR1 SGHDN and CDR2 FVKESK. V dropped 2 bases and J dropped 9 bases, with 12 bases sitting between them. In nucleotides, the CDR3 is TGTGCCAGCAGCCAAACGGCGACGAGGACGCAGTATTTT. This encodes CASSQTATRTQYF.

The V call is TRBV7-8, the J call TRBJ2-3, with 13 positions matching TRBD2. The CDR3 is 17 residues long. V lost 3 bases to trimming and J lost 4 bases; unmatched junction nucleotides: 7. Germline V gives CDR1 SGHVS, CDR2 FQNEAQ. CDR3 amino acids: CASSFRGLAGSSDTQYF. The CDR3 nucleotides are TGTGCCAGCAGCTTCAGGGGACTAGCGGGGTCATCAGATACGCAGTATTTT.

For the CDR3, the DNA is TGTGCCAGCAGTTTAACTCTGACAGGGATGGGCGGCTACACCTTC. Translating it yields CASSLTLTGMGGYTF. The genes are TRBV27 and TRBJ1-2, with 7 bases that match TRBD1. This CDR3 contains 15 residues. Per germline, CDR1 MNHEY and CDR2 SMNVEV (reference sequence). Germline trimming cut 2 bases from V and 8 bases from J; bases unmatched to any gene: 11.

This clone was observed a single time. The chain recombines TRBV13 with TRBJ1-2; D is undetermined. Germline assignment: CDR1 PRHDT and CDR2 FYEKMQ (reference sequence). V lost 3 bases and J 0 bases, leaving 11 bases between the germline ends. This CDR3 region has 15 residues. The CDR3 loop reads CASSFARGANYGYTF. The CDR3 region has the DNA TGTGCCAGCAGCTTCGCCAGAGGAGCTAACTATGGCTACACCTTC.

V and J are TRBV28 and TRBJ1-5, with a tentative D call TRBD1 (6 bases). V was pared by 3 bases and J by 12 bases, with 12 bases between. The CDR3 length is 12 residues. The germline gives CDR1 MDHEN, CDR2 SYDVKM. Written as DNA, the CDR3 is TGTGCCAGCAGTTTCGGTAGGGGGTTCCAGCATTTT. Protein: CASSFGRGFQHF.

The rearrangement joins TRBV19 to TRBJ2-5; 7 positions agree with TRBD1. With 3 bases clipped from V and 5 bases from J, the junction kept 12 bases outside the gene matches. The CDR3 loop spans 16 amino acids. In germline, CDR1 is LNHDA, CDR2 SQIVND (reference sequence). CDR3 sequence (DNA): TGTGCCAGTAGTATTGGACAGGCTAACCCCCGGGAGACCCAGTACTTC. Translation: CASSIGQANPRETQYF. The full variable domain, completed using reference TRBV19 and TRBJ2-5, is DGGITQSPKYLFRKEGQNVTLSCEQNLNHDAMYWYRQDPGQGLRLIYYSQIVNDFQKGDIAEGYSVSREKKESFPLTVTSAQKNPTAFYLCASSIGQANPRETQYFGPGTRLLVL.

This chain connects TRBV13 to TRBJ2-1, with TRBD1 matching 7 bases. CDR1 and CDR2 (germline): PRHDT, FYEKMQ (reference sequence). J lost 4 bases, V lost 5 bases, and 8 bases had no gene match. The CDR3 totals 15 residues. CDR3 coding DNA: TGTGCCAGCAGCCACAGGGGCGAAAATTACAATGAGCAGTTCTTC. It yields the protein CASSHRGENYNEQFF.

This sequence joins TRBV6-5 and TRBJ2-2, with 16 bases lining up with TRBD2. Germline lookup yields CDR1 MNHEY and CDR2 SVGAGI. After removal of 4 bases from V and 7 bases from J, the junction contained 3 bases not matched to a gene. The CDR3 runs to 16 residues. This CDR3 reads CASSLGLAGGVGELFF. In DNA form, the CDR3 reads TGTGCCAGCAGTTTGGGACTAGCGGGAGGGGTCGGGGAGCTGTTTTTT.

This clone was recorded only once. V gene TRBV28 combines with J gene TRBJ1-1; D unresolved. Deletions cut 4 bases from V and 5 bases from J, with 8 bases between. This CDR3 comprises 12 residues. CDR1 and CDR2 from the germline V gene are MDHEN and SYDVKM. The DNA for the CDR3 is TGTGCCAGCAGTTGGTCTCCAACTGAAGCTTTCTTT. Translating it yields CASSWSPTEAFF.

The table lists this clone with a few counts. The V call is TRBV27, the J call TRBJ1-1, with D possibly being TRBD1 (6 bases). Germline V CDR1 and CDR2: MNHEY, SMNVEV (reference sequence). CDR3 size: 13 residues. Trimming left V 6 bases short and J 7 bases short, with 15 bases between. The CDR3, as DNA: TGTGCCAGCAGCCAAGGGGGGCTTGGTGAAGCTTTCTTT. Translation: CASSQGGLGEAFF.